The sequence of this TCR beta chain was determined in a study of regulatory T cells in long-lasting Graves disease. Time point: newly diagnosed GD, antithyroid drugs for less than 3 months. PBMCs provided the RNA from which the TCR library was made. V lost 1 base to trimming and J lost 4 bases, with 16 bases between them. CDR3 size: 16 residues. Germline-derived CDR1 and CDR2 are MGHRA and YSYEKL. Building of the TCR beta libraries involved iRepertoire HTBI primers and Arm-PCR of CDR3 regions. TCRdb redid the calling of the multiplex PCR reads with MiXCR, one entry per CDR3 protein. The data hold hundreds of thousands of distinct CDR3 sequences, with approximately 15% observed a single time. These data also featured in a second study, about T cells in Graves' hyperthyroidism and ophthalmopathy. That report notes: The TCR CDR3 was amplified in a first-round RT-PCR using the HTBI primer set.

The sample consisted of peripheral blood mononuclear cells (PBMCs), taken at new diagnosis, from a patient treated with antithyroid drugs. The receptor's source is a woman aged 25 to 39 with Graves disease. V usage is TRBV4-1 and J usage is TRBJ1-2; no definite D call. CDR3 region: CASSQVLVRGTYGYTF. The CDR3 DNA is TGCGCCAGCAGCCAAGTCCTTGTCCGAGGCACCTATGGCTACACCTTC.